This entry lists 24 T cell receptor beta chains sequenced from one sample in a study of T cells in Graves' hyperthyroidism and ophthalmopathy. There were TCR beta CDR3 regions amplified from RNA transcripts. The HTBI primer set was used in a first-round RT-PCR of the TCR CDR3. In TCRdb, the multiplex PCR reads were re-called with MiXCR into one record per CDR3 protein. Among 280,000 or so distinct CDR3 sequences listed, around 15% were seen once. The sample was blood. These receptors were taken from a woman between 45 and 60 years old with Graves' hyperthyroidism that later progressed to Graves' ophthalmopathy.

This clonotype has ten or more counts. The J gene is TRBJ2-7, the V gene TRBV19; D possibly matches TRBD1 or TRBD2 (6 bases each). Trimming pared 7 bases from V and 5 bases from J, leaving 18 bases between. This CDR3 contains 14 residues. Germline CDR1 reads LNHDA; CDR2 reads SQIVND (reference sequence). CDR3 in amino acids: CASTLTGGKNEQYF. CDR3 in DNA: TGTGCCAGTACCCTGACAGGCGGGAAGAACGAGCAGTACTTC. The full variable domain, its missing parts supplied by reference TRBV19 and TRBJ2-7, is DGGITQSPKYLFRKEGQNVTLSCEQNLNHDAMYWYRQDPGQGLRLIYYSQIVNDFQKGDIAEGYSVSREKKESFPLTVTSAQKNPTAFYLCASTLTGGKNEQYFGPGTRLTVT.

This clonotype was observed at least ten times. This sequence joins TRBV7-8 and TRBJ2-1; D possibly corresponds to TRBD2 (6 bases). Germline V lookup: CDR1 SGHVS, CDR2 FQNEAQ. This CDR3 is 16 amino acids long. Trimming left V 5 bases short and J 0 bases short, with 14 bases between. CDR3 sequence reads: CASSPTAGSSYNEQFF. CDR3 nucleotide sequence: TGTGCCAGCAGCCCTACGGCCGGGAGCTCCTACAATGAGCAGTTCTTC. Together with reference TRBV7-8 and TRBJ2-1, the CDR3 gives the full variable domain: GAGVSQSPRYKVAKRGQDVALRCDPISGHVSLFWYQQALGQGPEFLTYFQNEAQLDKSGLPSDRFFAERPEGSVSTLKIQRTQQEDSAVYLCASSPTAGSSYNEQFFGPGTRLTVL.

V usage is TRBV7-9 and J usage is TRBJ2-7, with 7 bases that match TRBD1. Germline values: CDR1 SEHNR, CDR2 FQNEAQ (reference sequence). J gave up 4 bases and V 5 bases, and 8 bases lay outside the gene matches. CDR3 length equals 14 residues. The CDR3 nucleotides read TGTGCCAGCAGCCAACCGGGACAGAGGTACGAGCAGTACTTC. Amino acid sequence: CASSQPGQRYEQYF.

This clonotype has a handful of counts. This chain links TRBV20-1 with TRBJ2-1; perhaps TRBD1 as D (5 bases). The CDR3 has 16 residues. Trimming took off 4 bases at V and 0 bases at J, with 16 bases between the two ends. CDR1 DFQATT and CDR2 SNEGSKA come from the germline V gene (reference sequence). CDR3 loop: CSAKDTGISSYNEQFF. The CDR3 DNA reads TGCAGTGCTAAAGATACAGGCATTAGCTCCTACAATGAGCAGTTCTTC.

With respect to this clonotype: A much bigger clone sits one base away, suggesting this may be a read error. CDR3 nucleotides: TGTACCAGCAGTTACGAGCGGGTCACAGATACGCAGTATTTT. Translation gives CTSSYERVTDTQYF. The rearrangement joins TRBV6-2 or TRBV6-3 to TRBJ2-3, with D possibly TRBD2 on 6 matching bases. The CDR3 has 14 amino acids. Germline CDR1 reads MNHEY; CDR2 reads SVGEGT.

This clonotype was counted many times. The CDR3 DNA sequence: TGTGCCAGCAGCTTAAGTCTAACGGGTAGTGAGCAGTTCTTC. Its protein is CASSLSLTGSEQFF. This chain links TRBV7-3 with TRBJ2-1; no clear D gene. The CDR3 spans 14 residues. Deletions cut 1 base from V and 9 bases from J, with 13 bases between. Looked up from germline, CDR1 is SGHTA and CDR2 is FQGTGA. Based on the CDR3 plus reference TRBV7-3 and TRBJ2-1, the full variable domain is GAGVSQTPSNKVTEKGKYVELRCDPISGHTALYWYRQSLGQGPEFLIYFQGTGAADDSGLPNDRFFAVRPEGSVSTLKIQRTERGDSAVYLCASSLSLTGSEQFFGPGTRLTVL.

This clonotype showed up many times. The CDR3 nucleotides are TGTGCCAGCAGTGCTATGGACACTGAAGCTTTCTTT. Its protein is CASSAMDTEAFF. J is TRBJ1-1 and V is TRBV28; D remains ambiguous. The CDR3 runs 12 residues. V shed 5 bases and J shed 3 bases, with 7 bases lying between them. CDR1 MDHEN and CDR2 SYDVKM come from the germline V gene.

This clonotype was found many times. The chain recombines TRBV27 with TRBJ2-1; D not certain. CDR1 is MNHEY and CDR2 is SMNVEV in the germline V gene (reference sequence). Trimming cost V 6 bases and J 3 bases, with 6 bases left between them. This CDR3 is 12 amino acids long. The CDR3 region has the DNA TGTGCCAGCAGCTCTAACTACAATGAGCAGTTCTTC. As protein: CASSSNYNEQFF.

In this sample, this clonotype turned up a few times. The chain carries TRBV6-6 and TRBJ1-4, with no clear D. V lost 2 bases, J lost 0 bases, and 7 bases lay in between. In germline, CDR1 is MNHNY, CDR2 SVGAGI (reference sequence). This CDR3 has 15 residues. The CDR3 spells CASSYRGATNEKLFF. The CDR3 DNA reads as TGTGCCAGCAGTTACCGGGGTGCAACTAATGAAAAACTGTTTTTT.

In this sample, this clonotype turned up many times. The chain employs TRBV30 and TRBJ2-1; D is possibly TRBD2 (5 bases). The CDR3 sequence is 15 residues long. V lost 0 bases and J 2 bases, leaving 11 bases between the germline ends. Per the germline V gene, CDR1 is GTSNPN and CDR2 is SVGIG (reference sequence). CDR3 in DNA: TGTGCCTGGAGTGTACAGAGCGGAGCCTACAATGAGCAGTTCTTC. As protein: CAWSVQSGAYNEQFF.

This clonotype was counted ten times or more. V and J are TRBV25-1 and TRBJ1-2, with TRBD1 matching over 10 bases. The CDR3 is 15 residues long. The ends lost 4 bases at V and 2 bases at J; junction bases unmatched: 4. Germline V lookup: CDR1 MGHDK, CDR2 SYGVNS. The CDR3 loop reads CASSGTGGKNYGYTF. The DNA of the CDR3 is TGTGCCAGCAGTGGGACAGGGGGGAAAAACTATGGCTACACCTTC.

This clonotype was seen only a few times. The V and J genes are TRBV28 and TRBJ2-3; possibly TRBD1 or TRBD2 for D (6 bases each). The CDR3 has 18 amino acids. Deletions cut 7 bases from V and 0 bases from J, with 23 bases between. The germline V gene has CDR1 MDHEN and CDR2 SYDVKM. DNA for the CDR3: TGTGCCAGCAACAACCCAAGGGGGGCTTTCCAAAGCACAGATACGCAGTATTTT. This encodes CASNNPRGAFQSTDTQYF. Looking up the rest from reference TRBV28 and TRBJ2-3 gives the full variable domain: DVKVTQSSRYLVKRTGEKVFLECVQDMDHENMFWYRQDPGLGLRLIYFSYDVKMKEKGDIPEGYSVSREKKERFSLILESASTNQTSMYLCASNNPRGAFQSTDTQYFGPGTRLTVL.

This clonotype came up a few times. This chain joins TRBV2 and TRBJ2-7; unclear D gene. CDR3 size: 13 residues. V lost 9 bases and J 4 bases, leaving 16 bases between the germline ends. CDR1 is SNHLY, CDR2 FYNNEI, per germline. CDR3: CARARPPGYEQYF. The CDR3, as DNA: TGTGCCAGGGCTAGGCCCCCCGGGTACGAGCAGTACTTC.

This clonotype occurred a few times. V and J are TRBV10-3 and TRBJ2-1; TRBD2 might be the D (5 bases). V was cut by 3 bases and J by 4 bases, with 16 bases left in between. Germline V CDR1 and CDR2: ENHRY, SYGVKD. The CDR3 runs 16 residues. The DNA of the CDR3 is TGTGCCATCAGTGACCTCCGGAGCGGACCTTACAATGAGCAGTTCTTC. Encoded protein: CAISDLRSGPYNEQFF.

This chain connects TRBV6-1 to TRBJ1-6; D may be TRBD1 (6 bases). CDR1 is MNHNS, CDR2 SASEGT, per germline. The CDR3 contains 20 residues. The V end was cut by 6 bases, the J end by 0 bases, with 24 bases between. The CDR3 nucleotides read TGTGCCAGCAGAGATCCCTCGAAACAGGGCACAAGCTCCTATAATTCACCCCTCCACTTT. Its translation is CASRDPSKQGTSSYNSPLHF.

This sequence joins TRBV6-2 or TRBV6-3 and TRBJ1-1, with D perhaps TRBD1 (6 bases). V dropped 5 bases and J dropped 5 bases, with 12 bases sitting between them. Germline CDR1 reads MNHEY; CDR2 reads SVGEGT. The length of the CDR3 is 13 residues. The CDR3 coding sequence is TGTGCCAGCAGTAACAACAGGGTAACTGAAGCTTTCTTT. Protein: CASSNNRVTEAFF.

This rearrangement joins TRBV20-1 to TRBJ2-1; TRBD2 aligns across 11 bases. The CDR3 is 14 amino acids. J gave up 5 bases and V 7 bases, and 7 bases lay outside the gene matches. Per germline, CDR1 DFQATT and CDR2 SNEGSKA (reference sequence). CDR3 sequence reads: CSGLTSGRDNEQFF. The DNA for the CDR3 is TGCAGTGGCCTTACTAGCGGGAGAGACAATGAGCAGTTCTTC.

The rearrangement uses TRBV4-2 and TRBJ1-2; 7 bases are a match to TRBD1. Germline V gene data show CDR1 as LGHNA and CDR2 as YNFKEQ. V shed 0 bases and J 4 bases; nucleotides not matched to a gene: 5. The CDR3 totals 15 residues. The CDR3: CASSQEEGAGYGYTF. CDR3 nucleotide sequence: TGTGCCAGCAGCCAAGAGGAGGGGGCTGGCTATGGCTACACCTTC.

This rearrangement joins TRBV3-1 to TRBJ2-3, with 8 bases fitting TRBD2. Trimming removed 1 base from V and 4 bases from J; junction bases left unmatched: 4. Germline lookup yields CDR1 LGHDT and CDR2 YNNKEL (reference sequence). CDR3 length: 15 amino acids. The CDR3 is CASSQVSGGADTQYF. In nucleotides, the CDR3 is TGTGCCAGCAGCCAAGTCAGCGGGGGCGCAGATACGCAGTATTTT.

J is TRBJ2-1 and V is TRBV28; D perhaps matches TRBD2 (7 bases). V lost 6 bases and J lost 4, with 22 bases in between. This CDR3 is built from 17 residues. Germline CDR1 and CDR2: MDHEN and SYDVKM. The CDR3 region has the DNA TGTGCCAGCAGGCACCGGACGGGGCGGGGGCCGTACAATGAGCAGTTCTTC. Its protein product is CASRHRTGRGPYNEQFF.

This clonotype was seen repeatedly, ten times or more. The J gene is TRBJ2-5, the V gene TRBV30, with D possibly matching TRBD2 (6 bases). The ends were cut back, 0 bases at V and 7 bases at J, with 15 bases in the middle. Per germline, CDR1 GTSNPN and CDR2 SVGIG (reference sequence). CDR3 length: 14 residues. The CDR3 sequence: CAWSVAGTGGTQYF. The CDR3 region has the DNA TGTGCCTGGAGTGTAGCCGGGACTGGAGGGACCCAGTACTTC.

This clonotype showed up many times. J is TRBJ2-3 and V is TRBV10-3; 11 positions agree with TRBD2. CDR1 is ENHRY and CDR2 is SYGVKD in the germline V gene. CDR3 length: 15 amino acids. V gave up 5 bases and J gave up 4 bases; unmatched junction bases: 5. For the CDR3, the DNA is TGTGCCATCAGTAAAGGACTAGCGGGCTCAGATACGCAGTATTTT. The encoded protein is CAISKGLAGSDTQYF.

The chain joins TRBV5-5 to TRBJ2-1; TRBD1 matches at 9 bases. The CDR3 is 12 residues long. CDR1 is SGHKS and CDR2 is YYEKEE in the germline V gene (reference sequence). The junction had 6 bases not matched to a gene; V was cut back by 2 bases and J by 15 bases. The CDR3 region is CASSFSGQGRFF. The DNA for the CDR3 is TGTGCCAGCAGCTTTTCCGGACAGGGGCGGTTCTTC. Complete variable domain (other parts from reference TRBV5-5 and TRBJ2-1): DAGVTQSPTHLIKTRGQQVTLRCSPISGHKSVSWYQQVLGQGPQFIFQYYEKEERGRGNFPDRFSARQFPNYSSELNVNALLLGDSALYLCASSFSGQGRFFGPGTRLTVL.

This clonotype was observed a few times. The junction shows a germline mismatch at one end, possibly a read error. DNA of the CDR3: TGTGCTAGCAGCTTAGCTTCCGCGGGAGGGTCCTACAATGAGCAGTTCTTC. Translation gives CASSLASAGGSYNEQFF. This chain joins TRBV7-3 and TRBJ2-1; TRBD2 aligns across 9 bases. Germline loops: CDR1 SGHTA, CDR2 FQGTGA. The CDR3 is made up of 17 amino acids.